Listed here is a single T cell receptor beta chain. Looked up from germline, CDR1 is SGHTA and CDR2 is FQGNSA. The CDR3 loop spans 16 amino acids. V was pared by 1 base and J by 4 bases, with 4 bases of the junction left unmatched. Vbeta (60) and Jbeta (13) primers were used in the PCR. The protocol was immunoSEQ multiplex PCR, while the TCRdb copy is restricted to in-frame clones and leaves out a portion. The profile covers 170,000 or so clones, with about 80% appearing a single time and 5.5% to 7.5% taken by the ten largest. The data stem from a study of cytomegalovirus exposure and HLA in healthy donors.

The receptor was derived from a man younger than 45 in good health and CMV-seropositive. The chain links TRBV7-2 to TRBJ2-1; TRBD2 matches at 10 bases. Input material: PBMCs. CDR3 sequence reads: CASSLVASGGYNEQFF. DNA for the CDR3: TGTGCCAGCAGCTTAGTGGCTAGCGGGGGTTACAATGAGCAGTTCTTC.